The 3 T cell receptor beta chains below all came from one sample that was sequenced in a study of blood T cell repertoires in COVID-19. Some clones are missing from TCRdb's copy, which holds only in-frame ones; the method was immunoSEQ multiplex PCR. Among about 100,000 clones, more than 60% were seen once, and the ten largest hold about 20%. Source material: peripheral blood. The receptor source for this set is a man between 65 and 85 years old with active or convalescent COVID-19.

This chain links TRBV24-1 with TRBJ2-2, with 7 bases that match TRBD1. This CDR3 is 16 amino acids long. The V and J ends lost 0 bases and 1 base, in that order; junction bases with no gene match: 1. The germline CDR1 and CDR2 sequences are KGHDR and SFDVKD. This CDR3 is CATSDLRQGNTGELFF. The CDR3 DNA reads TGTGCCACCAGTGATTTGCGACAGGGGAACACCGGGGAGCTGTTTTTT.

Concerning this clone itself: Other DNA sequences within the sample encode an identical CDR3. This chain connects TRBV24-1 to TRBJ1-5; TRBD1 aligns across 7 bases. J was trimmed by 1 base and V by 3 bases; bases with no gene match: 2. Germline V gives CDR1 KGHDR, CDR2 SFDVKD. This CDR3 comprises 15 residues. DNA of the CDR3: TGTGCCACCAGTGATAAGGGGGCAAGCAATCAGCCCCAGCATTTT. It encodes CATSDKGASNQPQHF.

V is TRBV12-3 or TRBV12-4 and J is TRBJ1-2; D is unclear. CDR3 length: 13 residues. Trimming stripped 3 bases from V and 1 base from J, with 6 bases between. CDR3 DNA sequence: TGTGCCAGCAGTTTTCTCGGTAACTATGGCTACACCTTC. Amino acids: CASSFLGNYGYTF.